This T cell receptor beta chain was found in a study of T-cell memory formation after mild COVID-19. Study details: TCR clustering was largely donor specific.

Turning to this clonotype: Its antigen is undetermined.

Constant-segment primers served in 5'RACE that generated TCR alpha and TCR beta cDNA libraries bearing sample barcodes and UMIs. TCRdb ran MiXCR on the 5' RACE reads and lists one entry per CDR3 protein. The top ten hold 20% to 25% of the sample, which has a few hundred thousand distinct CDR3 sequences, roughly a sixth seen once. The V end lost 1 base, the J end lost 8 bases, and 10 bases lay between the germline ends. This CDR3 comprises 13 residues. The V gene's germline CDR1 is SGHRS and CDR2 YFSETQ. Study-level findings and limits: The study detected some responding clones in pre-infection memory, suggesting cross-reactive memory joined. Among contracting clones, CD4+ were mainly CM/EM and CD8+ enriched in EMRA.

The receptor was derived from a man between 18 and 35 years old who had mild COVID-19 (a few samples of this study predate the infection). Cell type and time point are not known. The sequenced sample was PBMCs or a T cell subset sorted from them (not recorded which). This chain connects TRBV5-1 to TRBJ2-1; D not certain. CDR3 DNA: TGCGCCAGCAGCTTGACTTCAAACCATGAGCAGTTCTTC. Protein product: CASSLTSNHEQFF.